This TCR beta chain derives from a study of T cell clonality in common variable immunodeficiency. The CDR3 spans 16 residues. Germline V gene lookup returns CDR1 SNHLY and CDR2 FYNNEI. Of CVID subjects, roughly 15 were female and 29 male, mean age approximately 40. Replacement immunoglobulin had been given to every CVID subject for at least one year. Donors gave roughly 5 to 8 ml heparinized peripheral whole blood. Comment on this clone: Antigen: not known. Sequencing ends 3 residues short of the CDR3 end; the germline J gene provides the rest.

Study-wide results and caveats: Fewer deletions and N-nucleotide insertions were reportedly seen in common variable immunodeficiency TCR beta sequences.

Only in-frame clones appear in the TCRdb table, and some are missing; sequencing was by immunoSEQ multiplex PCR. This table holds about 15,000 clones. The sequenced sample consisted of peripheral blood mononuclear cells. The J gene is TRBJ1-2, the V gene TRBV2; 8 nucleotides align to TRBD1. The TCR was taken from a human donor with common variable immunodeficiency. The sequenced part of the CDR3 DNA is TGTGCCAGCAGTTGGGTACCTCGTGGACAGGGCTACGGC. This sequence encodes CASSWVPRGQGYG. The CDR3, in full, reads CASSWVPRGQGYGYTF.